This T cell receptor beta chain was identified during a study of T cell clonality in common variable immunodeficiency. Broader study findings: The cause of increased CVID clonality remains unclear without subpopulation sequencing. CVID subjects shared fewer TCRbeta clones than healthy controls did. CVID subjects had higher TCRbeta clonality than healthy controls, most marked in about a third.

This CDR3 is built from 19 residues. Germline loops: CDR1 DFQATT, CDR2 SNEGSKA (reference sequence). The ends lost 0 bases at V and 0 bases at J; junction bases unmatched: 11. TCRdb keeps only in-frame clones here, not all; method: immunoSEQ multiplex PCR. This sample has tens of thousands of clones, each found more than once. The table lists this clone with many counts. The antigen is not known. The CDR3 extends 3 residues past the end of the read, so its final part is completed from the germline J gene. The source is a person aged 18 to 70 in good health. The chain has TRBV20-1 and TRBJ2-1; 10 positions match TRBD2. Sequencing input: peripheral blood mononuclear cells. The part of the CDR3 DNA that was read is TGCAGTGCTAGAGATCCAGGACTAGCGGAGTCGAGCTCCTACAATGAG. Translated, it gives CSARDPGLAESSSYNE. The whole CDR3 region reads CSARDPGLAESSSYNEQFF.